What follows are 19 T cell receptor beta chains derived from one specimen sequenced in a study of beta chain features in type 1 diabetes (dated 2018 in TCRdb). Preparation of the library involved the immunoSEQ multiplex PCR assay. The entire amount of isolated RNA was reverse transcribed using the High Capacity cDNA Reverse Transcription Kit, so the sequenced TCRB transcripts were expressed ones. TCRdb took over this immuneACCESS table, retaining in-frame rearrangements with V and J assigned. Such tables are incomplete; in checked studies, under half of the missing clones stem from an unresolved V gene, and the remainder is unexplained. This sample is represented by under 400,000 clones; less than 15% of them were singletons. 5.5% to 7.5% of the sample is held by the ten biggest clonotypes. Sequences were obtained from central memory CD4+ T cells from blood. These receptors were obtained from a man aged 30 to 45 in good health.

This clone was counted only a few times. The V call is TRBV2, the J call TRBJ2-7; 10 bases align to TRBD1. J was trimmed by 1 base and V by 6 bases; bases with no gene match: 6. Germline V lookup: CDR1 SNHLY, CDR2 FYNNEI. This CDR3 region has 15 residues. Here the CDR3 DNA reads TGTGCCAGCAGGAAGGACAGGGGGGGATCCTACGAGCAGTACTTC. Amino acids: CASRKDRGGSYEQYF. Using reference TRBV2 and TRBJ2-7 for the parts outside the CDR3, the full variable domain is EPEVTQTPSHQVTQMGQEVILRCVPISNHLYFYWYRQILGQKVEFLVSFYNNEISEKSEIFDDQFSVERPDGSNFTLKIRSTKLEDSAMYFCASRKDRGGSYEQYFGPGTRLTVT.

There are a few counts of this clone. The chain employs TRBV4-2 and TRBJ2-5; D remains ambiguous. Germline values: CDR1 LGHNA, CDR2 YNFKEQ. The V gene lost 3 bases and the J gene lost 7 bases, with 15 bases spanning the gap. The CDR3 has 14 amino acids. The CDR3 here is CASSQRDPPGTQYF. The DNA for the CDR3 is TGTGCCAGCAGCCAGAGAGACCCGCCGGGGACCCAGTACTTC.

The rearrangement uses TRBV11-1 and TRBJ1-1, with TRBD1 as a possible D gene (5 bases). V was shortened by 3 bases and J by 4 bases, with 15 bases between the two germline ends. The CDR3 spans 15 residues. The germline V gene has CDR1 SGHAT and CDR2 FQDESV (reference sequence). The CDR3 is CASSFVVGGSTEAFF. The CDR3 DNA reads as TGTGCCAGCAGCTTTGTGGTCGGGGGGAGCACTGAAGCTTTCTTT. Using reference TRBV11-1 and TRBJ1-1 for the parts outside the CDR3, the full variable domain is EAEVAQSPRYKITEKSQAVAFWCDPISGHATLYWYRQILGQGPELLVQFQDESVVDDSQLPKDRFSAERLKGVDSTLKIQPAELGDSAMYLCASSFVVGGSTEAFFGQGTRLTVV.

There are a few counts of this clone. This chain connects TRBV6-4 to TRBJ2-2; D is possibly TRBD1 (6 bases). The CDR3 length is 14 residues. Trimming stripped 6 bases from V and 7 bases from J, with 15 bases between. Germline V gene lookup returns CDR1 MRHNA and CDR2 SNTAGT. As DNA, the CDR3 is TGTGCCAGCAGATCGGACAGCTCATACGGGGAGCTGTTTTTT. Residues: CASRSDSSYGELFF.

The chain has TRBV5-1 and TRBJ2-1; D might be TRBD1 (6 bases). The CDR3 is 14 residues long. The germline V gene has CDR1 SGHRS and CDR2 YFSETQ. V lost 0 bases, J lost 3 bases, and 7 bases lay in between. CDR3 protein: CASSLADSYNEQFF. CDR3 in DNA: TGCGCCAGCAGCTTGGCGGACAGCTACAATGAGCAGTTCTTC. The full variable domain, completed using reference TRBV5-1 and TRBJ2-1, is KAGVTQTPRYLIKTRGQQVTLSCSPISGHRSVSWYQQTPGQGLQFLFEYFSETQRNKGNFPGRFSGRQFSNSRSEMNVSTLELGDSALYLCASSLADSYNEQFFGPGTRLTVL.

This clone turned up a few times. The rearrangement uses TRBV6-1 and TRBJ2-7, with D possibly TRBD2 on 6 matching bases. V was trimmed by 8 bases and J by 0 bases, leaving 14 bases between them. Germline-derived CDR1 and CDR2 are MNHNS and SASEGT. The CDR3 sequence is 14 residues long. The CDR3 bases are TGTGCCAGCGGAATGACTAGATTCTCCTACGAGCAGTACGTC. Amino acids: CASGMTRFSYEQYV.

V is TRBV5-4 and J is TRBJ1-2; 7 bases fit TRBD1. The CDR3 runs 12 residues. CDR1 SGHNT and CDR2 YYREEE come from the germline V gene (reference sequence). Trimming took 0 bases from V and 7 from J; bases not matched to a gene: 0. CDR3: CASSLAGGGYTF. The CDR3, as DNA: TGTGCCAGCAGCTTGGCAGGGGGTGGCTACACCTTC. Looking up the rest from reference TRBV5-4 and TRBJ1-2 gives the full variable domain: ETGVTQSPTHLIKTRGQQVTLRCSSQSGHNTVSWYQQALGQGPQFIFQYYREEENGRGNFPPRFSGLQFPNYSSELNVNALELDDSALYLCASSLAGGGYTFGSGTRLTVV.

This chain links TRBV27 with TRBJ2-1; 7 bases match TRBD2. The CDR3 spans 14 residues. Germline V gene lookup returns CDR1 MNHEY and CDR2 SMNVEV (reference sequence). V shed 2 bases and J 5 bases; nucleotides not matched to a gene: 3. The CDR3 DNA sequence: TGTGCCAGCAGTTTAAGGCGGGAGCACAATGAGCAGTTCTTC. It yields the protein CASSLRREHNEQFF.

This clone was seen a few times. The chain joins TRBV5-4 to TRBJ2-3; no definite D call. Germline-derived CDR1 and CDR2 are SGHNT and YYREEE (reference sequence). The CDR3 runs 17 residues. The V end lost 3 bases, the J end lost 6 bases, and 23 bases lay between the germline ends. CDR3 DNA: TGTGCCAGCAGCTCGTATATTCCAATGCCTCAAGCGGATACGCAGTATTTT. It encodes CASSSYIPMPQADTQYF.

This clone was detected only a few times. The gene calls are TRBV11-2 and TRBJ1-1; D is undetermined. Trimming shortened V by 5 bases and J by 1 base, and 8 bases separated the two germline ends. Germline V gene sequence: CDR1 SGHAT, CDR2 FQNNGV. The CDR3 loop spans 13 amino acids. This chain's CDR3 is CASSQEKNTEAFF. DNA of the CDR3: TGTGCCAGCAGCCAAGAAAAGAACACTGAAGCTTTCTTT.

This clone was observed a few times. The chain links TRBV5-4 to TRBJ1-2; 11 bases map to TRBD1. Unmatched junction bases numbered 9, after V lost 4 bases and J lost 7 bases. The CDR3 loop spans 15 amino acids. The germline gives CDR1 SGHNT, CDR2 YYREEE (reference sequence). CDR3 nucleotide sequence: TGTGCCAGCAGCGGTCGGGACAGGGGGATTGGTGGCTACACCTTC. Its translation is CASSGRDRGIGGYTF. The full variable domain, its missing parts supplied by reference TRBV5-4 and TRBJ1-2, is ETGVTQSPTHLIKTRGQQVTLRCSSQSGHNTVSWYQQALGQGPQFIFQYYREEENGRGNFPPRFSGLQFPNYSSELNVNALELDDSALYLCASSGRDRGIGGYTFGSGTRLTVV.

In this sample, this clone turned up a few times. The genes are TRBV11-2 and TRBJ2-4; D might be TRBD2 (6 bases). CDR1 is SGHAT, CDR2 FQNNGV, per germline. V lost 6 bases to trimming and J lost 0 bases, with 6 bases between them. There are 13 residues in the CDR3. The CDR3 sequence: CASRGLAKNIQYF. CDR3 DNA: TGTGCCAGCAGGGGACTAGCCAAAAACATTCAGTACTTC.

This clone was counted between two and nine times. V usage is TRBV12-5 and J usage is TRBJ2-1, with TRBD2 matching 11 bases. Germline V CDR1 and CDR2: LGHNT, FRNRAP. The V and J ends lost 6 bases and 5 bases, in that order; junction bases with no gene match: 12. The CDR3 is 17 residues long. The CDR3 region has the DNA TGTGCTAGTGGCTATATCCTGACTAGCGGGAATGACAATGAGCAGTTCTTC. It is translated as CASGYILTSGNDNEQFF.

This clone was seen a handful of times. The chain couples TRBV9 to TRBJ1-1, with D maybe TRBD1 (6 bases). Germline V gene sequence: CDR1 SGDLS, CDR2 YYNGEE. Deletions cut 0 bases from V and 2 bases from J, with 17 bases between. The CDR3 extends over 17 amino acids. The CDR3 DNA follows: TGTGCCAGCAGCGTAGACCCCGTAGGGGGGGTTAACACTGAAGCTTTCTTT. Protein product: CASSVDPVGGVNTEAFF. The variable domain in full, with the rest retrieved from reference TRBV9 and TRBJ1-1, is DSGVTQTPKHLITATGQRVTLRCSPRSGDLSVYWYQQSLDQGLQFLIQYYNGEERAKGNILERFSAQQFPDLHSELNLSSLELGDSALYFCASSVDPVGGVNTEAFFGQGTRLTVV.

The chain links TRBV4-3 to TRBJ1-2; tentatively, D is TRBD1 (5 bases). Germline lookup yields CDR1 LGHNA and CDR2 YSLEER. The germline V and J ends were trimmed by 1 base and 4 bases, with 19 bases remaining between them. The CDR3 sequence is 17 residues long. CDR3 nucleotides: TGCGCCAGCAGCCAAGTTGGGGAGGGGCCGCGGGGCTATGGCTACACCTTC. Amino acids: CASSQVGEGPRGYGYTF.

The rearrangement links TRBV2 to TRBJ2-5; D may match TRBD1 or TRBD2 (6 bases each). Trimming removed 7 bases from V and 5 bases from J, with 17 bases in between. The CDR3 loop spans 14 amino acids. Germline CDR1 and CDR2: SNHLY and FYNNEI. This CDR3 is CASNPRGAFETQYF. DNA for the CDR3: TGTGCCAGCAATCCGAGGGGGGCTTTTGAGACCCAGTACTTC.

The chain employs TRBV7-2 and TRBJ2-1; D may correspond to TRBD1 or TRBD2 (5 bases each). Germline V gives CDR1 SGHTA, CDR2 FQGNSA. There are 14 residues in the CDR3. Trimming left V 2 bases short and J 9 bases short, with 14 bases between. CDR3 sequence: CASSLMGEMGEQFF. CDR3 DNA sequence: TGTGCCAGCAGCTTAATGGGGGAGATGGGTGAGCAGTTCTTC.

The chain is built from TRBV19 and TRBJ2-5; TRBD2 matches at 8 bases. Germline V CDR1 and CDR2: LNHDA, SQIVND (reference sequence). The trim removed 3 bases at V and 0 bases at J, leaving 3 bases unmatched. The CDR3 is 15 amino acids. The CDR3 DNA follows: TGTGCCAGTAGTATGATTAGCGGGGACCAAGAGACCCAGTACTTC. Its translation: CASSMISGDQETQYF.

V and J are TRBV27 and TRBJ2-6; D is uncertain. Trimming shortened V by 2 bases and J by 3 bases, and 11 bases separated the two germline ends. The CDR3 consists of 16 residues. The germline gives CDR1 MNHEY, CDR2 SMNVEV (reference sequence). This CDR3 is CASSLRRINGANVLTF. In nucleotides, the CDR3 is TGTGCCAGCAGTTTACGACGGATAAATGGGGCCAACGTCCTGACTTTC.